This TCR beta chain was obtained from a study of CD8 T cells in ankylosing spondylitis. The CDR3 contains 13 residues. V lost 4 bases and J 5 bases, leaving 12 bases between the germline ends. The germline V gene encodes CDR1 DFQATT and CDR2 SNEGSKA (reference sequence). Study observations and caveats: The study identified a TCR beta motif of under ten highly homologous variants that appeared characteristic of ankylosing spondylitis blood. Reportedly, significant enrichment of disease-linked clones occurred in matched ankylosing spondylitis synovial fluid. Earlier work had already found some motif variants in reactive arthritis synovial fluid and blood.

A few counts support this clonotype. Its cognate antigen is unknown. Quantitative molecular-barcoded 5'-RACE generated the TCR beta libraries. In TCRdb, the 5' RACE reads were re-called with MiXCR into one record per CDR3 protein. Here the sample spans roughly 100,000 distinct CDR3 sequences, approximately 25% being singletons. The origin of this receptor is a male donor with ankylosing spondylitis. Sequenced input: synovial fluid, either unsorted or a sorted T cell fraction (not recorded which). This chain uses TRBV20-1 with TRBJ2-1; D may be TRBD2 (5 bases). The CDR3 region is CSAKAEQNNEQFF. The CDR3 coding sequence is TGCAGTGCTAAAGCGGAACAGAACAATGAGCAGTTCTTC.